A single sample gave rise to the 10 T cell receptor beta chains below, sequenced in a study of cytotoxic CD8 clonotypes in ibrutinib-treated CLL (dated by TCRdb to the early 2020s). Reading the label with the study, this specimen's time point is: approximately 25 months on ibrutinib. Library preparation used the immunoSEQ multiplex PCR assay. TCRdb obtained this table from immuneACCESS and retained in-frame rearrangements with V and J assigned. These tables miss some clones; where compared with another copy, unresolved V genes account for less than half of the shortfall, and the remainder is unexplained. The sample profile shows hundreds of thousands of clones; around three quarters of them were found once. The ten largest clones take up 15% of the sample. The sample was PBMCs, taken after 24 months of ibrutinib treatment. The receptors were sampled from a human donor with chronic lymphocytic leukemia.

The chain employs TRBV7-9 and TRBJ2-7; 7 nucleotides align to TRBD1. Trimming at V came to 4 bases and at J to 2 bases, leaving 8 bases not matched to a gene. Germline V gene sequence: CDR1 SEHNR, CDR2 FQNEAQ (reference sequence). The CDR3 is made up of 15 amino acids. CDR3 bases: TGTGCCAGCAGCTCAACAACGGACAGGCCCTACGAGCAGTACTTC. This codes for CASSSTTDRPYEQYF.

This chain links TRBV6-1 with TRBJ1-1; D is undetermined. Per the germline V gene, CDR1 is MNHNS and CDR2 is SASEGT. V was shortened by 3 bases and J by 2 bases, with 10 bases between the two germline ends. The CDR3 sequence is 14 residues long. The CDR3 DNA reads as TGTGCCAGCAGTGAGGATTATATTAACACTGAAGCTTTCTTT. Translated: CASSEDYINTEAFF.

Turning to this clone: One end of the junction varies from germline; a read error may be responsible. The chain has TRBV7-9 and TRBJ2-7; 10 bases are a match to TRBD2. This CDR3 comprises 17 residues. The germline V gene has CDR1 SEHNR and CDR2 FQNEAQ (reference sequence). For the CDR3, the DNA is TGTGCCAGCAGCGCAAGGGCTAGCGGGAGCACCTCCTCCGAGCAGTACTTC. Amino acid sequence: CASSARASGSTSSEQYF.

This clone was seen more than once but under ten times. The CDR3 loop reads CATSRELAGNEQFF. The CDR3, as DNA: TGTGCCACCAGCAGGGAGCTAGCGGGGAATGAGCAGTTCTTC. The J gene is TRBJ2-1, the V gene TRBV15; 9 nucleotides match TRBD2. The CDR3 covers 14 residues. The trim removed 3 bases at V and 7 bases at J, leaving 4 bases unmatched. Germline CDR1 reads LNHNV; CDR2 reads YYDKDF (reference sequence). Combining the CDR3 with reference TRBV15 and TRBJ2-1 gives the whole variable domain DAMVIQNPRYQVTQFGKPVTLSCSQTLNHNVMYWYQQKSSQAPKLLFHYYDKDFNNEADTPDNFQSRRPNTSFCFLDIRSPGLGDTAMYLCATSRELAGNEQFFGPGTRLTVL.

A single count supports this clone. The rearrangement links TRBV7-9 to TRBJ2-7; D not resolved. V lost 5 bases and J 4 bases, leaving 3 bases between the germline ends. Per the germline V gene, CDR1 is SEHNR and CDR2 is FQNEAQ (reference sequence). The CDR3 is 10 residues long. The CDR3 protein is CASSTYEQYF. The CDR3 DNA is TGTGCCAGCAGCACTTACGAGCAGTACTTC.

This clone was seen only once. V usage is TRBV29-1 and J usage is TRBJ1-1; maybe TRBD1 (6 bases). In germline, CDR1 is SQVTM, CDR2 ANQGSEA. V was clipped by 1 base and J by 10 bases, with 13 bases between them. This CDR3 is built from 12 residues. The CDR3 reads CSVEGTVLGAFF. The CDR3 nucleotides read TGCAGCGTTGAAGGGACAGTCTTGGGAGCTTTCTTT. Full variable domain (missing parts from reference TRBV29-1 and TRBJ1-1): SAVISQKPSRDICQRGTSLTIQCQVDSQVTMMFWYRQQPGQSLTLIATANQGSEATYESGFVIDKFPISRPNLTFSTLTVSNMSPEDSSIYLCSVEGTVLGAFFGQGTRLTVV.

The gene calls are TRBV21-1 and TRBJ2-2; the table calls TRBD1, which could not be checked here. TRBV21-1 is a pseudogene. The CDR3 contains 17 residues. CDR3 sequence reads: CASSKARQGALGGELFF. As DNA, the CDR3 is TGTGCCAGCAGCAAAGCGCGACAGGGGGCGCTAGGCGGGGAGCTGTTTTTT.

The V gene is TRBV29-1, the J gene TRBJ2-2; a weak D match, TRBD1 (6 bases). CDR3 length: 13 residues. Per germline, CDR1 SQVTM and CDR2 ANQGSEA. V gave up 6 bases and J gave up 2 bases, with 10 bases separating them. The CDR3 nucleotides read TGCAGCGTACGGACAGTTAACACCGGGGAGCTGTTTTTT. Encoded protein: CSVRTVNTGELFF.

The V and J genes are TRBV5-6 and TRBJ2-1; no definite D call. Germline lookup yields CDR1 SGHDT and CDR2 YYEEEE. This CDR3 is 13 amino acids long. Between the trimmed V and J ends, which lost 2 bases and 10 bases, there was a span of 13 bases. CDR3 protein: CASSLSSVWEQFF. Here the CDR3 DNA reads TGTGCCAGCAGCTTAAGCAGCGTGTGGGAGCAGTTCTTC.

This clone has only a few counts. The gene calls are TRBV4-2 and TRBJ2-1; 11 nucleotides align to TRBD2. CDR1 and CDR2 from the germline V gene are LGHNA and YNFKEQ. This CDR3 spans 16 amino acids. The ends lost 1 base at V and 5 bases at J; junction bases unmatched: 4. The CDR3 DNA reads TGTGCCAGCAGCCAAGGGGGACTAGCGGACCACAATGAGCAGTTCTTC. It codes for CASSQGGLADHNEQFF.